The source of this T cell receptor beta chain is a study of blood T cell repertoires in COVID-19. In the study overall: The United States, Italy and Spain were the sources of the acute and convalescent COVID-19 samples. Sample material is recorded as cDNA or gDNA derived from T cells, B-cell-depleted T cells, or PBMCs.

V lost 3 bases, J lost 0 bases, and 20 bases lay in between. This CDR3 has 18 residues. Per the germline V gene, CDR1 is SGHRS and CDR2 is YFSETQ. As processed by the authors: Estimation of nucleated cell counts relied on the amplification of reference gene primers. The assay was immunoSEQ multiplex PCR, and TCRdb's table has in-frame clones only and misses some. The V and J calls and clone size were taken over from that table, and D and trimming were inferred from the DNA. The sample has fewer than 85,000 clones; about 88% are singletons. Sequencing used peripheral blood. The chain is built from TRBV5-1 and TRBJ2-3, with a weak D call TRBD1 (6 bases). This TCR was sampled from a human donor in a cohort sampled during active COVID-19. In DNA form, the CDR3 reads TGCGCCAGCAGCTCGGATTATTTCCCAGGGGAGAGCACAGATACGCAGTATTTT. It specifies CASSSDYFPGESTDTQYF.